What follows are 12 T cell receptor beta chains derived from one specimen sequenced in a study of cytomegalovirus exposure and HLA in healthy donors. The study ran its PCR with 60 Vbeta and 13 Jbeta primers. Clones were read by immunoSEQ multiplex PCR, and TCRdb kept only the in-frame ones, dropping some. The sample contains some 110,000 clones, about 62% of which appear only once. The sequenced sample was PBMCs. These receptors were obtained from a woman in her 40s in good health and CMV-seropositive.

V gene TRBV11-2 combines with J gene TRBJ1-1, with D unresolved. The CDR3 sequence is 14 residues long. Trimming removed 0 bases at V and 1 base at J, with 6 bases between. In germline, CDR1 is SGHAT, CDR2 FQNNGV. In nucleotides, the CDR3 is TGTGCCAGCAGCTTAGAGTGGCCGAACACTGAAGCTTTCTTT. Translated, it gives CASSLEWPNTEAFF.

The V and J genes are TRBV14 and TRBJ1-1; perhaps TRBD1 as D (5 bases). This CDR3 spans 14 amino acids. Looked up from germline, CDR1 is SGHDN and CDR2 is FVKESK. V lost 1 base and J 1 base, leaving 7 bases between the germline ends. This chain's CDR3 is CASSQVRGNTEAFF. The CDR3 region has the DNA TGTGCCAGCAGCCAAGTTAGGGGGAACACTGAAGCTTTCTTT.

This rearrangement joins TRBV6-5 to TRBJ1-2; TRBD1 is a possible D gene (6 bases). V lost 4 bases and J lost 8, with 14 bases in between. Germline V lookup: CDR1 MNHEY, CDR2 SVGAGI. The CDR3 consists of 13 residues. The CDR3 DNA reads as TGTGCCAGCAGTTTCCAGGGGTTTTTGGGCTACACCTTC. This sequence encodes CASSFQGFLGYTF.

The chain couples TRBV28 to TRBJ1-1; TRBD1 aligns across 7 bases. Per germline, CDR1 MDHEN and CDR2 SYDVKM. The CDR3 has 14 amino acids. Trimming took 2 bases from V and 6 from J; bases not matched to a gene: 6. The CDR3 loop reads CASSLEGAGPEAFF. CDR3 DNA: TGTGCCAGCAGTTTAGAGGGGGCGGGCCCTGAAGCTTTCTTT.

The rearrangement uses TRBV18 and TRBJ1-1; a possible D gene is TRBD1 (5 bases). V was shortened by 3 bases and J by 6 bases, with 11 bases between the two germline ends. Germline V gene data show CDR1 as KGHSH and CDR2 as LQKENI. The CDR3 has 13 amino acids. The CDR3 protein is CASSPSGDSEAFF. CDR3 nucleotide sequence: TGTGCCAGCTCACCCTCGGGGGATTCTGAAGCTTTCTTT.

Of note for this clone: The germline gene is not matched at one end of the junction; a read error may be the cause. J is TRBJ1-1 and V is TRBV7-9, with 8 bases fitting TRBD1. CDR3 length: 12 residues. CDR1 and CDR2 (germline): SEHNR, FQNEAQ (reference sequence). This CDR3 is CSSSFGQGEAFF. For the CDR3, the DNA is TGTTCCAGCAGCTTTGGACAGGGCGAAGCTTTCTTT.

The J gene is TRBJ2-4, the V gene TRBV6-4; TRBD2 might be the D (5 bases). Per germline, CDR1 MRHNA and CDR2 SNTAGT. The CDR3 extends over 16 amino acids. The V gene lost 2 bases and the J gene lost 0 bases, with 11 bases spanning the gap. DNA for the CDR3: TGTGCCAGCAGTGACATAGCAGGACTAGCCAAAAACATTCAGTACTTC. Amino acid sequence: CASSDIAGLAKNIQYF.

The chain recombines TRBV5-6 with TRBJ2-5; D is possibly TRBD1 (5 bases). The V and J ends lost 4 bases and 1 base respectively, with 11 bases between them. The length of the CDR3 is 14 residues. Germline CDR1 reads SGHDT; CDR2 reads YYEEEE. CDR3 DNA: TGTGCCAGCAGCCCGCCAGGGCTCCAAGAGACCCAGTACTTC. This codes for CASSPPGLQETQYF.

The CDR3 sequence: CASSLDLALYEQYF. DNA of the CDR3: TGCGCCAGCAGCTTGGATCTAGCCCTCTACGAGCAGTACTTC. This chain uses TRBV5-1 with TRBJ2-7, with a weak D call TRBD2 (5 bases). The germline V gene has CDR1 SGHRS and CDR2 YFSETQ. CDR3 length: 14 residues. Trimming took 0 bases from V and 3 from J, leaving 10 bases between them.

The rearrangement links TRBV10-3 to TRBJ2-1; tentatively, D is TRBD1 (5 bases). There are 14 residues in the CDR3. Per germline, CDR1 ENHRY and CDR2 SYGVKD. V lost 0 bases and J lost 3, with 6 bases in between. The DNA of the CDR3 is TGTGCCATCAGTGAGTCGACAGACTACAATGAGCAGTTCTTC. This translates into CAISESTDYNEQFF.

This chain uses TRBV6-1 with TRBJ2-5; TRBD1 aligns across 10 bases. The J call may be mistaken, given a closer DNA end match to TRBJ2-7. The CDR3 has 15 residues. In germline, CDR1 is MNHNS, CDR2 SASEGT. In nucleotides, the CDR3 is TGTGCCAGCAGTGAGGGACAGGGGTATTTCTACGAGCAGTACTTC. Translation gives CASSEGQGYFYEQYF.

This clone appeared a single time. V usage is TRBV5-1 and J usage is TRBJ2-3; 8 bases agree with TRBD2. CDR1 and CDR2 (germline): SGHRS, YFSETQ. This CDR3 has 16 residues. Trimming removed 0 bases from V and 0 bases from J; junction bases left unmatched: 3. The CDR3 DNA sequence: TGCGCCAGCAGCTTGGATGCGGGGGGTAGCACAGATACGCAGTATTTT. Translated, it gives CASSLDAGGSTDTQYF.